The 26 T cell receptor beta chains below come from one sample, sequenced in a study of blood T cell repertoires in COVID-19. Sequencing used immunoSEQ multiplex PCR; TCRdb keeps in-frame clones, though not all of them. In the table there are around 200,000 clones, around 78% of which are singletons. Sequencing was carried out using peripheral blood. The receptors come from a woman older than 75 with active or convalescent COVID-19.

CDR3 protein: CASSSNLRLAQFTDTQYF. The CDR3 coding sequence is TGTGCCAGCAGCTCCAATTTAAGGCTAGCGCAATTCACAGATACGCAGTATTTT. The chain joins TRBV5-6 to TRBJ2-3; perhaps TRBD2 as D (6 bases). V was cut by 3 bases and J by 2 bases, with 22 bases left in between. This CDR3 has 18 amino acids. Germline V CDR1 and CDR2: SGHDT, YYEEEE.

The chain has TRBV18 and TRBJ1-1; D remains ambiguous. The CDR3 is 11 residues long. The germline V gene has CDR1 KGHSH and CDR2 LQKENI. V lost 4 bases, J lost 5 bases, and 5 bases lay in between. CDR3 in DNA: TGTGCCAGCTCACTACAGACTGAAGCTTTCTTT. This gives the protein CASSLQTEAFF.

The rearrangement joins TRBV29-1 to TRBJ1-2; 7 bases match TRBD1. The CDR3 runs 13 residues. Germline-derived CDR1 and CDR2 are SQVTM and ANQGSEA. The trim removed 4 bases at V and 2 bases at J, leaving 4 bases unmatched. The CDR3 DNA follows: TGCAGCGTTGGGCAGGGGGGAAACTATGGCTACACCTTC. Its protein is CSVGQGGNYGYTF.

The chain couples TRBV20-1 to TRBJ1-6; D is perhaps TRBD1 (5 bases). The germline gives CDR1 DFQATT, CDR2 SNEGSKA (reference sequence). CDR3 size: 16 residues. Trimming took 5 bases from V and 8 from J, leaving 22 bases between them. The CDR3 DNA follows: TGCAGTGCTTGTGGTGAGGAGGGGCGGGTAGATTCACCCCTCCACTTT. Protein: CSACGEEGRVDSPLHF.

V usage is TRBV7-2 and J usage is TRBJ1-6; D uncertain. CDR1 is SGHTA, CDR2 FQGNSA, per germline. The CDR3 contains 17 residues. Trimming removed 2 bases from V and 7 bases from J, with 18 bases in between. The CDR3, as DNA: TGTGCCAGCAGCTTAATATCGCAGTTCCCCCTCAATTCACCCCTCCACTTT. The encoded protein is CASSLISQFPLNSPLHF.

This chain links TRBV3-1 (or the pseudogene TRBV3-2) with TRBJ1-3, with D possibly TRBD1 on 6 matching bases. The CDR3 is 13 amino acids. V was trimmed by 2 bases and J by 4 bases, leaving 6 bases between them. The germline V gene has CDR1 LGHDT and CDR2 YNNKEL (reference sequence). CDR3 nucleotide sequence: TGTGCCAGCAGCCAAACAGGGGGAAACACCATATATTTT. Translated: CASSQTGGNTIYF.

The rearrangement links TRBV2 to TRBJ1-3, with D unresolved. The CDR3 totals 15 residues. The germline V gene has CDR1 SNHLY and CDR2 FYNNEI. V was pared by 5 bases and J by 0 bases, with 11 bases between. The CDR3 here is CASSITESSGNTIYF. The CDR3 DNA reads as TGTGCCAGCAGTATAACAGAGAGCTCTGGAAACACCATATATTTT.

This clone was seen a handful of times. V usage is TRBV2 and J usage is TRBJ2-1; D remains unclear. Germline V gives CDR1 SNHLY, CDR2 FYNNEI. There are 11 residues in the CDR3. Trimming removed 6 bases from V and 7 bases from J, with 7 bases in between. The DNA for the CDR3 is TGTGCCAGCAGATCCAGGAATGAGCAGTTCTTC. It codes for CASRSRNEQFF.

This chain joins TRBV27 and TRBJ1-2, with a weak D call TRBD1 (5 bases). Germline V gives CDR1 MNHEY, CDR2 SMNVEV (reference sequence). This CDR3 spans 13 amino acids. The V and J ends lost 10 bases and 1 base respectively, with 13 bases between them. The CDR3 DNA reads TGTGCCACCGGGCGGGGGTTTAACTATGGCTACACCTTC. This sequence encodes CATGRGFNYGYTF.

The rearrangement joins TRBV7-2 to TRBJ1-2; the match to TRBD1 covers 10 bases. The V gene end was trimmed by 4 bases and the J gene end by 2 bases; junction bases not matched to a gene: 10. This CDR3 is 17 amino acids long. Per the germline V gene, CDR1 is SGHTA and CDR2 is FQGNSA. The CDR3, as DNA: TGTGCCAGCAGCTACAGGACCGGGACAGGGGACAACTATGGCTACACCTTC. Amino acid sequence: CASSYRTGTGDNYGYTF.

V usage is TRBV7-9 and J usage is TRBJ2-3; D uncertain. V gave up 5 bases and J gave up 0 bases, with 6 bases separating them. In germline, CDR1 is SEHNR, CDR2 FQNEAQ (reference sequence). CDR3 size: 13 residues. CDR3 protein: CASSPLSTDTQYF. CDR3 coding DNA: TGTGCCAGCAGCCCCCTTAGCACAGATACGCAGTATTTT.

The J gene is TRBJ1-1, the V gene TRBV6-2 or TRBV6-3; D may be TRBD1 (5 bases). Trimming stripped 0 bases from V and 1 base from J, with 9 bases between. CDR1 and CDR2 (germline): MNHEY, SVGEGT. The CDR3 extends over 15 amino acids. The CDR3 DNA reads TGTGCCAGCAGTTACTCGAGACAGAGGAACACTGAAGCTTTCTTT. Translated: CASSYSRQRNTEAFF.

The gene calls are TRBV19 and TRBJ2-7; D remains unclear. In germline, CDR1 is LNHDA, CDR2 SQIVND (reference sequence). This CDR3 is 17 amino acids long. V was trimmed by 3 bases and J by 0 bases, leaving 18 bases between them. This CDR3 reads CASSISVSGTYSYEQYF. The CDR3 region has the DNA TGTGCCAGTAGTATTTCTGTCTCGGGTACTTACTCCTACGAGCAGTACTTC.

V gene TRBV5-1 combines with J gene TRBJ2-7, with D possibly being TRBD1 (6 bases). V lost 3 bases and J 0 bases, leaving 7 bases between the germline ends. Germline V lookup: CDR1 SGHRS, CDR2 YFSETQ. The CDR3 length is 13 residues. The CDR3 region is CASSSTGSYEQYF. The CDR3 nucleotides are TGCGCCAGCAGCTCGACAGGCTCCTACGAGCAGTACTTC. The full variable domain, with the rest looked up from reference TRBV5-1 and TRBJ2-7, is KAGVTQTPRYLIKTRGQQVTLSCSPISGHRSVSWYQQTPGQGLQFLFEYFSETQRNKGNFPGRFSGRQFSNSRSEMNVSTLELGDSALYLCASSSTGSYEQYFGPGTRLTVT.

The genes are TRBV7-9 and TRBJ2-3; D unresolved. The CDR3 extends over 15 amino acids. Trimming took 6 bases from V and 7 from J, leaving 20 bases between them. The germline V gene has CDR1 SEHNR and CDR2 FQNEAQ (reference sequence). In nucleotides, the CDR3 is TGTGCCAGCAGTCAAAGTACCCTCCTAGATAATACGCAGTATTTT. Translation: CASSQSTLLDNTQYF.

The rearrangement joins TRBV24-1 to TRBJ2-1; 8 nucleotides agree with TRBD2. The CDR3 is made up of 16 amino acids. The V segment lost 4 bases and the J segment 0 bases; nucleotides outside the gene matches: 4. The germline CDR1 and CDR2 sequences are KGHDR and SFDVKD. This chain's CDR3 is CATSDIAGSSYNEQFF. The CDR3 nucleotides read TGTGCCACCAGTGACATAGCGGGAAGCTCCTACAATGAGCAGTTCTTC.

This chain uses TRBV28 with TRBJ1-6; D remains unclear. V was shortened by 8 bases and J by 7 bases, with 18 bases between the two germline ends. The CDR3 is 15 residues long. Germline CDR1 MDHEN, CDR2 SYDVKM. CDR3 residues: CASRVFSTGNSPLHF. DNA of the CDR3: TGTGCCAGCCGGGTTTTCAGTACGGGGAATTCACCCCTCCACTTT.

This chain joins TRBV28 and TRBJ2-5; TRBD2 aligns across 7 bases. Germline values: CDR1 MDHEN, CDR2 SYDVKM. CDR3 size: 14 residues. The J segment lost 1 base and the V segment lost 6 bases, leaving 5 bases of the junction unmatched. The CDR3: CASSQTSAQETQYF. The CDR3 nucleotides read TGTGCCAGCAGCCAAACTAGCGCCCAAGAGACCCAGTACTTC.

The chain combines TRBV7-9 with TRBJ1-1; 7 bases fit TRBD1. The CDR3 spans 14 residues. Germline V gene lookup returns CDR1 SEHNR and CDR2 FQNEAQ (reference sequence). V trimming: 5 bases; J trimming: 7 bases; junction bases outside the gene matches: 10. DNA for the CDR3: TGTGCCAGCAGCCATATGTCCGGGACAGTTGAAGCTTTCTTT. Amino acids: CASSHMSGTVEAFF.

This chain links TRBV7-2 with TRBJ2-2, with D perhaps matching TRBD2 (6 bases). V was trimmed by 4 bases and J by 5 bases, leaving 11 bases between them. The germline V gene encodes CDR1 SGHTA and CDR2 FQGNSA. This CDR3 region has 14 residues. The CDR3 sequence: CASSSRRGTGELFF. The CDR3 nucleotides read TGTGCCAGCAGCTCCAGGCGGGGAACCGGGGAGCTGTTTTTT.

The rearrangement uses TRBV10-3 and TRBJ2-7; TRBD1 matches at 10 bases. Trimming cost V 4 bases and J 0 bases; bases outside gene matches: 3. Germline CDR1 and CDR2: ENHRY and SYGVKD. The CDR3 totals 15 residues. CDR3 loop: CAISGDRGRSYEQYF. The CDR3 region has the DNA TGTGCCATCAGTGGGGACAGGGGACGCTCCTACGAGCAGTACTTC.

This clone was observed at least ten times. Different DNA sequences within this sample yield the same CDR3. The V call is TRBV28, the J call TRBJ1-2, with TRBD1 matching over 7 bases. CDR3 size: 13 residues. Germline assignment: CDR1 MDHEN and CDR2 SYDVKM. V dropped 3 bases and J dropped 2; count of bases not matched to a gene: 0. The CDR3 loop is CASSLTGNYGYTF. The CDR3 nucleotides read TGTGCCAGCAGTTTGACAGGGAACTATGGCTACACCTTC.

This clone was seen a few times. This same CDR3 is encoded by further DNA sequences in the sample. The chain couples TRBV5-1 to TRBJ1-3, with a possible D match to TRBD1 (5 bases). V shed 4 bases and J shed 1 base, with 9 bases lying between them. From germline, CDR1 is SGHRS and CDR2 YFSETQ. The CDR3 sequence is 14 residues long. The CDR3 region is CASSLQGSGNTIYF. CDR3 DNA sequence: TGCGCCAGCAGCCTCCAGGGATCTGGAAACACCATATATTTT.

The chain has TRBV27 and TRBJ2-2; D is perhaps TRBD1 (5 bases). V was trimmed by 2 bases and J by 5 bases, leaving 15 bases between them. Germline V gives CDR1 MNHEY, CDR2 SMNVEV (reference sequence). The CDR3 contains 16 residues. The CDR3 here is CASSLIGVGGTGELFF. DNA of the CDR3: TGTGCCAGCAGTTTAATAGGGGTCGGTGGTACCGGGGAGCTGTTTTTT.

CDR3 in amino acids: CASSPLWDRGEETQYF. DNA for the CDR3: TGCGCCAGCAGCCCACTGTGGGACAGAGGGGAAGAGACCCAGTACTTC. This rearrangement joins TRBV4-1 to TRBJ2-5; 7 nucleotides agree with TRBD1. J was trimmed by 3 bases and V by 4 bases; bases with no gene match: 11. The CDR3 has 16 amino acids. Germline V gene data show CDR1 as MGHRA and CDR2 as YSYEKL.

This chain uses TRBV6-5 with TRBJ1-5; 11 positions agree with TRBD1. CDR3 length: 15 amino acids. CDR1 is MNHEY and CDR2 is SVGAGI in the germline V gene. The J segment lost 9 bases and the V segment lost 5 bases, leaving 9 bases of the junction unmatched. CDR3 bases: TGTGCCAGCAGTCCTCGGACAGGGGGCGATCCGCCCCAGCATTTT. Encoded protein: CASSPRTGGDPPQHF.